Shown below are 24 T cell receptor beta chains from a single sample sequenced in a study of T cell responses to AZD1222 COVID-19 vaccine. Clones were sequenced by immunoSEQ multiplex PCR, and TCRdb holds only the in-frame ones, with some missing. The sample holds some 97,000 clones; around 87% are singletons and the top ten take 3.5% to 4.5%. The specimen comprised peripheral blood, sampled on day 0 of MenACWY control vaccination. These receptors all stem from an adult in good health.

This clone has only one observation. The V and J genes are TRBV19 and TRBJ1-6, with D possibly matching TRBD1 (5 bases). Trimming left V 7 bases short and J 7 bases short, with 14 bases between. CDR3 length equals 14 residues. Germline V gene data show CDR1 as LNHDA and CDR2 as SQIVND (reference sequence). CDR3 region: CASTGRSGNSPLHF. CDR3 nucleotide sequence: TGTGCCAGTACCGGTCGATCAGGGAATTCACCCCTCCACTTT.

The CDR3 region is CASSTDRASYEQYF. CDR3 DNA sequence: TGCGCCAGCAGCACGGACAGGGCGTCCTACGAGCAGTACTTC. J is TRBJ2-7 and V is TRBV5-1; 8 nucleotides line up with TRBD1. Unmatched junction bases numbered 4, after V lost 4 bases and J lost 1 base. The CDR3 spans 14 residues. Germline lookup yields CDR1 SGHRS and CDR2 YFSETQ.

CDR3: CASRKEEKLFF. CDR3 sequence (DNA): TGTGCCAGCAGAAAGGAGGAAAAACTGTTTTTT. The chain carries TRBV2 and TRBJ1-4; D remains ambiguous. CDR1 and CDR2 from the germline V gene are SNHLY and FYNNEI. V shed 6 bases and J shed 8 bases, with 7 bases lying between them. The CDR3 is made up of 11 amino acids.

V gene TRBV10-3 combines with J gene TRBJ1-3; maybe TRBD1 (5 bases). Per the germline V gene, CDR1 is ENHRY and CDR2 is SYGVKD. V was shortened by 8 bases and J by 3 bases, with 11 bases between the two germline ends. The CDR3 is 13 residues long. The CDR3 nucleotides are TGTGCCATCGGGGGGGTCGATGGAAACACCATATATTTT. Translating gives CAIGGVDGNTIYF.

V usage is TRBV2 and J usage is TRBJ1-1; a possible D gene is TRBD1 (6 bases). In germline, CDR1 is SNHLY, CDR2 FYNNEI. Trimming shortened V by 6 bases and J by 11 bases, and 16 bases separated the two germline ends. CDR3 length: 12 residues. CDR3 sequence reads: CASSGTAQGAFF. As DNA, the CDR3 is TGTGCCAGCAGCGGGACGGCCCAGGGGGCTTTCTTT.

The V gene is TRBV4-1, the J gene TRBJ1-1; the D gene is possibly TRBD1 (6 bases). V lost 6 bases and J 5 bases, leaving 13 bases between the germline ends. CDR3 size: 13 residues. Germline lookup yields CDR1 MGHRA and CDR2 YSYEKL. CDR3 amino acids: CASSLKGVTEAFF. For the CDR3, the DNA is TGCGCCAGCAGTCTCAAGGGGGTAACTGAAGCTTTCTTT.

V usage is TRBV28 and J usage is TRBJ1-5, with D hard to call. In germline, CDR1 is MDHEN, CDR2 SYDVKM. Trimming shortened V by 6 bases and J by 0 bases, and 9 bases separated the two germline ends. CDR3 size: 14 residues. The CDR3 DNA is TGTGCCAGCAGAAGACTTTATAGCAATCAGCCCCAGCATTTT. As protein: CASRRLYSNQPQHF. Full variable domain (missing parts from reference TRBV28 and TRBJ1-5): DVKVTQSSRYLVKRTGEKVFLECVQDMDHENMFWYRQDPGLGLRLIYFSYDVKMKEKGDIPEGYSVSREKKERFSLILESASTNQTSMYLCASRRLYSNQPQHFGDGTRLSIL.

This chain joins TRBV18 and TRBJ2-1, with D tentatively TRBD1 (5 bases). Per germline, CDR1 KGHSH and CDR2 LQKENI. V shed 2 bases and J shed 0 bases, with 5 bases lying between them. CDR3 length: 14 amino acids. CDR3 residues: CASSPDSSYNEQFF. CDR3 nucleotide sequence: TGTGCCAGCTCACCAGACAGCTCCTACAATGAGCAGTTCTTC.

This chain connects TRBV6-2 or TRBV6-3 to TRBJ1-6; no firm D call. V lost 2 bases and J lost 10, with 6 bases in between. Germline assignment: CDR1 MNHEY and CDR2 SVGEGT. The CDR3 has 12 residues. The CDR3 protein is CASSYIESPLHF. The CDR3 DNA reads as TGTGCCAGCAGTTACATCGAATCACCCCTCCACTTT.

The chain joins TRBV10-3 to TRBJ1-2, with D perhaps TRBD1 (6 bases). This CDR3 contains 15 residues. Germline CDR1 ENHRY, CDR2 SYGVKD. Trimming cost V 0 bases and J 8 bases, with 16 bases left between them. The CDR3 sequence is CAISESRGEGEGYTF. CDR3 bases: TGTGCCATCAGTGAGTCTAGGGGAGAGGGGGAAGGCTACACCTTC.

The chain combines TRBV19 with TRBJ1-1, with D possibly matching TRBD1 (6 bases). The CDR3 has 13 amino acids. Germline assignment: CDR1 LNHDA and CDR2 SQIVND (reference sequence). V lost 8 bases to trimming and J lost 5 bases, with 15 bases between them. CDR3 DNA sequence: TGTGCCAGTGGTACTTCAGGGGTGACTGAAGCTTTCTTT. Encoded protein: CASGTSGVTEAFF.

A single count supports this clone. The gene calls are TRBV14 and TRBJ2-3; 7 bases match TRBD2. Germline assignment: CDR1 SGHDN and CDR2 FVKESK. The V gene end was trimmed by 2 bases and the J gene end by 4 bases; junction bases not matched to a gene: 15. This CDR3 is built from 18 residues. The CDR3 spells CASSQLVIFGLGADTQYF. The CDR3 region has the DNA TGTGCCAGCAGCCAACTAGTGATTTTCGGACTAGGTGCAGATACGCAGTATTTT.

The CDR3 loop reads CASSRGAQGLYDNSPLHF. The CDR3 bases are TGTGCCAGCAGCCGAGGGGCACAGGGATTGTACGATAATTCACCCCTCCACTTT. This chain links TRBV28 with TRBJ1-6; maybe TRBD1 (6 bases). The CDR3 has 18 residues. Germline CDR1 MDHEN, CDR2 SYDVKM. V shed 6 bases and J shed 5 bases, with 23 bases lying between them.

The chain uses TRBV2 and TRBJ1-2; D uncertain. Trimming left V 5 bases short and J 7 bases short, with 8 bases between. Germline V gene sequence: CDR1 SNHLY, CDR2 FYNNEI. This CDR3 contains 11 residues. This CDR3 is CASSSGGGYTF. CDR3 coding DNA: TGTGCCAGCAGTTCCGGCGGTGGCTACACCTTC.

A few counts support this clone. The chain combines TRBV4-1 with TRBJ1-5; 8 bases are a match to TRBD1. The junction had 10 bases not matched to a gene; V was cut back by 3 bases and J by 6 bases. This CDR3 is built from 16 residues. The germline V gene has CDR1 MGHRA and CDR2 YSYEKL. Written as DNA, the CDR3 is TGCGCCAGCAGCCAGTCATTCGTCAGGGGGCCTCAGCCCCAGCATTTT. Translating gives CASSQSFVRGPQPQHF.

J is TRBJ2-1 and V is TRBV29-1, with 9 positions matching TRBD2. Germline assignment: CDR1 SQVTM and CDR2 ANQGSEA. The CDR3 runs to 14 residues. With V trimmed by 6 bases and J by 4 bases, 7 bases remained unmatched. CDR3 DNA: TGCAGCGTCGTTAGCGGGGGAGAATACAATGAGCAGTTCTTC. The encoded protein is CSVVSGGEYNEQFF.

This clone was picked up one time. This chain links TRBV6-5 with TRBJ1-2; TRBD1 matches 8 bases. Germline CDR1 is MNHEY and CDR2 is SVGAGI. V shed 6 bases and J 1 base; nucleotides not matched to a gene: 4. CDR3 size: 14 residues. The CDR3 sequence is CASSKDRDNYGYTF. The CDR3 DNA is TGTGCCAGCAGCAAGGACAGGGATAACTATGGCTACACCTTC.

In nucleotides, the CDR3 is TGTGCCAGCAGCCAAGATTGGGGGCGCCGAAATGAGCAGTTCTTC. Protein product: CASSQDWGRRNEQFF. The chain uses TRBV14 and TRBJ2-1, with D possibly matching TRBD1 (6 bases). The V end was cut by 0 bases, the J end by 7 bases, with 13 bases between. In germline, CDR1 is SGHDN, CDR2 FVKESK. The CDR3 has 15 amino acids.

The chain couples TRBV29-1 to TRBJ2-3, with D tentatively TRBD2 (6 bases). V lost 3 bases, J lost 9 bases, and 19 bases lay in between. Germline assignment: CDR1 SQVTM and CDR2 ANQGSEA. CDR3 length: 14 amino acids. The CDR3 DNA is TGCAGCGTTGAGGGGGAACCGGGACTCAGAACGCAGTATTTT. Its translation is CSVEGEPGLRTQYF.

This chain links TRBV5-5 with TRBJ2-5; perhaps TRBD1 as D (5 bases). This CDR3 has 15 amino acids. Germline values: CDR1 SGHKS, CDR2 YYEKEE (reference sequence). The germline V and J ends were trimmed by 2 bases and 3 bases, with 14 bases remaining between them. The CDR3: CASSFSPLGEETQYF. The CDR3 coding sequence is TGTGCCAGCAGCTTCTCCCCTCTAGGGGAAGAGACCCAGTACTTC. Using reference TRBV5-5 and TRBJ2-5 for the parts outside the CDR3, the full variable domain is DAGVTQSPTHLIKTRGQQVTLRCSPISGHKSVSWYQQVLGQGPQFIFQYYEKEERGRGNFPDRFSARQFPNYSSELNVNALLLGDSALYLCASSFSPLGEETQYFGPGTRLLVL.

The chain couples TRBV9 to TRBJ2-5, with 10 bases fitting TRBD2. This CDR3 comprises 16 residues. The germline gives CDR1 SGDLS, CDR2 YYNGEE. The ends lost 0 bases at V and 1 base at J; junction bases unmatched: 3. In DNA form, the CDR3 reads TGTGCCAGCAGCGTAGCGGCTAGCGGGGGCCAAGAGACCCAGTACTTC. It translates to CASSVAASGGQETQYF.

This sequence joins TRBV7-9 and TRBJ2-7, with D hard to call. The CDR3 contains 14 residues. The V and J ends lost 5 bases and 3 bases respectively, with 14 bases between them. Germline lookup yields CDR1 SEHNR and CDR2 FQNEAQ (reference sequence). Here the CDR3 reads CASSPVGPNYEQYF. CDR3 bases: TGTGCCAGCAGCCCTGTGGGTCCCAACTACGAGCAGTACTTC.

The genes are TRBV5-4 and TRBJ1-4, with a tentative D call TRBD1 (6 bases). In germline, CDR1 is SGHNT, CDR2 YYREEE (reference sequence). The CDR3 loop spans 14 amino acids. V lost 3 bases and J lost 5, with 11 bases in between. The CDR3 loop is CASSSGTSNEKLFF. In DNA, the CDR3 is TGTGCCAGCAGCTCCGGGACAAGCAATGAAAAACTGTTTTTT.

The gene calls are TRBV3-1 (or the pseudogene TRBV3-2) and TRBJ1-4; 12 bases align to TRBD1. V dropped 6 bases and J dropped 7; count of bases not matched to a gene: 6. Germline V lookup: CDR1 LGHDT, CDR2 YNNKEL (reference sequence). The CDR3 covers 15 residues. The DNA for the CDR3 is TGTGCCAGCAGAGAAGGGACAGGGGGCGTTGAAAAACTGTTTTTT. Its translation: CASREGTGGVEKLFF.